The T cell receptor (beta chain) under discussion was sequenced for a study of regulatory T cells in long-lasting Graves disease. This clonotype has ten or more counts. Researchers made TCR beta libraries by using iRepertoire HTBI primers and running Arm-PCR on CDR3 regions. TCRdb independently ran MiXCR on the multiplex PCR reads; one entry per CDR3 protein. This sample has hundreds of thousands of distinct CDR3 sequences; over 15% occur once, and the top ten carry roughly 27%. Germline loops: CDR1 SGHAT, CDR2 FQNNGV. This CDR3 is built from 14 residues. The V segment lost 0 bases and the J segment 4 bases; nucleotides outside the gene matches: 2. As to time point: newly diagnosed GD, antithyroid drugs for less than 3 months. Preparation of the TCR library used RNA extracted from PBMCs. Recruitment took place at an endocrinology department in Xi'an, China. Another study also made use of these data, one on T cells in Graves' hyperthyroidism and ophthalmopathy.

The clonotype comes from a middle-aged man with Graves disease. Sample: peripheral blood mononuclear cells (PBMCs), taken at new diagnosis, from a patient treated with antithyroid drugs. The gene calls are TRBV11-2 and TRBJ2-5; 7 positions agree with TRBD2. DNA of the CDR3: TGTGCCAGCAGCTTAGAGGGCGGGGGAGAGACCCAGTACTTC. This gives the protein CASSLEGGGETQYF.